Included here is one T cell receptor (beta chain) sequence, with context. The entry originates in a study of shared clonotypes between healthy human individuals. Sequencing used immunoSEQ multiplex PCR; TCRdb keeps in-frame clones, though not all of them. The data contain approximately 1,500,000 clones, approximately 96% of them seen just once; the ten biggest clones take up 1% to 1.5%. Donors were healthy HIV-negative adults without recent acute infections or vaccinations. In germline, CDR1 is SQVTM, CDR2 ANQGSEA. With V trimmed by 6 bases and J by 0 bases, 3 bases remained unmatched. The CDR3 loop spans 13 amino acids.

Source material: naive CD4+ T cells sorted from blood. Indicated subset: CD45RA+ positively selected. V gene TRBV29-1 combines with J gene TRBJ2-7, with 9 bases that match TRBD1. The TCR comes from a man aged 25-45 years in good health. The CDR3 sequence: CSVRDRVSYEQYF. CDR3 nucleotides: TGCAGCGTCCGGGACAGGGTCTCCTACGAGCAGTACTTC.